Each of the 25 T cell receptor beta chains below was sequenced from the same sample in a study of breast tumors, draining lymph nodes, adjacent tissues. The lymph nodes were axillary draining lymph nodes from breast cancer patients. TCRdb itself ran the multiplex PCR reads through MiXCR, one entry per CDR3 protein. The sample includes 120,000 to 150,000 distinct CDR3 sequences, 32% of them seen just once. Material: axillary lymph node tissue. Source of these receptors: a female donor with breast cancer. Some clones in this sample may be carry-over from other donors' samples.

Comment on this clonotype: This sequence may be a read error, since a much larger clone differs from it by one base. The chain couples TRBV18 to TRBJ2-5; maybe TRBD1 (5 bases). Trimming removed 6 bases at V and 4 bases at J, with 12 bases between. The CDR3 spans 13 residues. Germline-derived CDR1 and CDR2 are KGHSH and LQKENI. The chain's CDR3 is CASSPWGRETQYF. In DNA form, the CDR3 reads TGTGCCAGCTCCCCCTGGGGCCGAGAGACCCAGTACTTC.

There are many counts of this clonotype. CDR3 sequence (DNA): TGCAGTGCTCCCGGGACCCATGAATCCTACAATGAGCAGTTCTTC. Encoded protein: CSAPGTHESYNEQFF. J is TRBJ2-1 and V is TRBV20-1, with D possibly being TRBD1 or TRBD2 (5 bases each). The ends were cut back, 5 bases at V and 1 base at J, with 15 bases in the middle. Germline-derived CDR1 and CDR2 are DFQATT and SNEGSKA (reference sequence). CDR3 length: 15 amino acids.

This clonotype was counted many times. The genes are TRBV6-6 and TRBJ2-2; weak D call: TRBD1 (5 bases). The CDR3 is 15 residues long. V was cut by 9 bases and J by 4 bases, with 18 bases left in between. Germline CDR1 is MNHNY and CDR2 is SVGAGI (reference sequence). The CDR3 sequence is CASMPVGLSTGELFF. In nucleotides, the CDR3 is TGTGCCAGTATGCCCGTGGGGCTGAGCACCGGGGAGCTGTTTTTT.

This clonotype has at least ten counts. This chain connects TRBV6-2 or TRBV6-3 to TRBJ2-7; D might be TRBD2 (5 bases). The CDR3 totals 13 residues. V was cut by 7 bases and J by 8 bases, with 18 bases left in between. Germline V gives CDR1 MNHEY, CDR2 SVGEGT. CDR3 DNA: TGTGCCAGCACCCGGCGCGGGTTGTTGAAGCAGTACGTC. Protein: CASTRRGLLKQYV.

In regard to this clonotype: Germline is not matched at one junction end, which may reflect a read error. The chain combines TRBV19 with TRBJ1-2; TRBD1 matches at 8 bases. Germline V gives CDR1 LNHDA, CDR2 SQIVND (reference sequence). This CDR3 is 15 amino acids long. The CDR3 protein is CASSFRTSGGYGYTF. The CDR3 nucleotides read TGTGCCAGTAGTTTCCGCACCTCAGGGGGCTATGGCTACACCTTT.

This clonotype was counted at least ten times. This chain joins TRBV7-8 and TRBJ1-2; possibly TRBD1 for D (6 bases). CDR1 and CDR2 (germline): SGHVS, FQNEAQ. This CDR3 is 14 amino acids long. The V end lost 1 base, the J end lost 4 bases, and 10 bases lay between the germline ends. The CDR3 coding sequence is TGTGCCAGCAGCTTAGGGACAGCCTCCTATGGCTACACCTTC. Translation: CASSLGTASYGYTF.

This clonotype was observed at least ten times. A junction boundary mismatches the germline segment, possibly from a read error. The chain has TRBV4-1 and TRBJ2-3; 9 nucleotides agree with TRBD2. This CDR3 has 13 amino acids. Germline assignment: CDR1 MGHRA and CDR2 YSYEKL. The CDR3 is CASRLAGTDTQYF. CDR3 coding DNA: TGTGCCAGCAGACTAGCGGGCACAGATACGCAGTATTTT.

V is TRBV12-3 or TRBV12-4 and J is TRBJ2-3; TRBD1 is a possible D gene (6 bases). This CDR3 region has 14 residues. Trimming took off 6 bases at V and 2 bases at J, with 12 bases between the two ends. CDR3 nucleotides: TGTGCCAGCAGAGAGAAGGGGGACACAGATACGCAGTATTTT. This encodes CASREKGDTDTQYF.

Many counts were recorded for this clonotype. This chain connects TRBV4-3 to TRBJ2-4; TRBD2 is a possible D gene (6 bases). The CDR3 contains 14 residues. Trimming removed 1 base at V and 7 bases at J, with 11 bases between. Germline CDR1 and CDR2: LGHNA and YSLEER. The CDR3 DNA reads as TGCGCCAGCAGCCAAGGTCGGGGGTCGAACATTCAGTACTTC. Its translation is CASSQGRGSNIQYF.

There are many counts of this clonotype. V usage is TRBV7-3 and J usage is TRBJ1-1; D remains unclear. The V gene lost 4 bases and the J gene lost 1 base, with 10 bases spanning the gap. CDR3 length equals 14 residues. Germline CDR1 and CDR2: SGHTA and FQGTGA. CDR3 nucleotide sequence: TGTGCCAGCAGCTCCTCCGGCCAGAACACTGAAGCTTTCTTT. Its protein product is CASSSSGQNTEAFF.

This rearrangement joins TRBV6-5 to TRBJ1-1; TRBD1 matches at 7 bases. The CDR3 contains 17 residues. Per the germline V gene, CDR1 is MNHEY and CDR2 is SVGAGI. J lost 2 bases, V lost 0 bases, and 9 bases had no gene match. CDR3 bases: TGTGCCAGCAGTTACTCATTTAGAAGGGGGCGTAACACTGAAGCTTTCTTT. This codes for CASSYSFRRGRNTEAFF.

For this clonotype: The conserved final phenylalanine or tryptophan is absent from the CDR3, which likely points to a read error. V gene TRBV5-1 combines with J gene TRBJ2-5, with TRBD1 matching over 9 bases. Per germline, CDR1 SGHRS and CDR2 YFSETQ. Losses at the gene ends were 3 bases for V and 2 bases for J; bases not matched to a gene: 5. CDR3 length equals 15 residues. The CDR3 is CASSSTGGRQETQYC. CDR3 DNA sequence: TGCGCCAGCAGCTCGACAGGGGGTCGGCAAGAGACCCAGTACTGC.

This clonotype was picked up many times. The CDR3 nucleotides read TGTGCCAGCAGCAATTACAGTGGGTTGGCTGAAGCTTTCTTT. It translates to CASSNYSGLAEAFF. The rearrangement uses TRBV7-2 and TRBJ1-1; D unclear. The CDR3 consists of 14 residues. Germline assignment: CDR1 SGHTA and CDR2 FQGNSA. V was clipped by 5 bases and J by 6 bases, with 16 bases between them.

This clonotype was observed at least ten times. A junction boundary mismatches the germline segment, possibly from a read error. This rearrangement joins TRBV5-1 to TRBJ1-4; D unclear. Germline loops: CDR1 SGHRS, CDR2 YFSETQ. This CDR3 comprises 13 residues. The CDR3 sequence is CASSPYKNENLFF. The CDR3 region has the DNA TGCGCCAGCAGCCCTTACAAGAATGAAAACCTGTTTTTT.

This clonotype was seen repeatedly, ten times or more. The V gene is TRBV15, the J gene TRBJ1-4; TRBD1 agrees at 9 bases. The CDR3 consists of 15 residues. CDR1 and CDR2 (germline): LNHNV, YYDKDF (reference sequence). After removal of 0 bases from V and 7 bases from J, the junction contained 3 bases not matched to a gene. The CDR3 loop is CATSRDGTGSEKLFF. CDR3 DNA sequence: TGTGCCACCAGCAGAGACGGGACAGGGAGTGAAAAACTGTTTTTT.

This clonotype was picked up a small number of times. The chain carries TRBV12-3 or TRBV12-4 and TRBJ1-1, with 7 bases that match TRBD1. The CDR3 sequence is 13 residues long. Trimming cost V 5 bases and J 10 bases; bases outside gene matches: 10. The CDR3, as DNA: TGTGCCAGCAGTAGGAACGACAGGGATGGAGCTTTCTTT. It yields the protein CASSRNDRDGAFF.

In its sample, this clonotype was seen many times. The rearrangement links TRBV7-6 to TRBJ1-4; 7 bases fit TRBD1. The CDR3 length is 16 residues. The germline gives CDR1 SGHVS, CDR2 FNYEAQ. V lost 1 base and J lost 1; bases outside the gene matches: 3. The CDR3 bases are TGTGCCAGCAGCTTAGAGGCAGGGGGAACTAATGAAAAACTGTTTTTT. This encodes CASSLEAGGTNEKLFF.

In this sample, this clonotype turned up many times. The chain employs TRBV7-6 and TRBJ2-3, with 7 positions matching TRBD1. V was clipped by 1 base and J by 7 bases; unmatched bases: 5. The CDR3 length is 14 residues. Germline lookup yields CDR1 SGHVS and CDR2 FNYEAQ. CDR3 residues: CASSLDQGQNTQYF. CDR3 coding DNA: TGTGCCAGCAGCTTAGACCAGGGACAGAATACGCAGTATTTT.

This clonotype appeared many times. The rearrangement uses TRBV2 and TRBJ1-5; 8 nucleotides agree with TRBD1. CDR1 and CDR2 (germline): SNHLY, FYNNEI. CDR3 length equals 15 residues. Trimming cost V 2 bases and J 4 bases; bases outside gene matches: 4. The CDR3 here is CASSESQGGNQPQHF. The DNA of the CDR3 is TGTGCCAGCAGTGAATCACAGGGGGGGAATCAGCCCCAGCATTTT. Supplemented by reference TRBV2 and TRBJ1-5, the full variable domain reads EPEVTQTPSHQVTQMGQEVILRCVPISNHLYFYWYRQILGQKVEFLVSFYNNEISEKSEIFDDQFSVERPDGSNFTLKIRSTKLEDSAMYFCASSESQGGNQPQHFGDGTRLSIL.

This clonotype came up many times. The rearrangement uses TRBV6-5 and TRBJ1-2, with D possibly matching TRBD1 (6 bases). The V gene lost 8 bases and the J gene lost 3 bases, with 10 bases spanning the gap. The CDR3 length is 12 residues. From germline, CDR1 is MNHEY and CDR2 SVGAGI. The DNA of the CDR3 is TGTGCCAGCGGGGACACCTACTATGGCTACACCTTC. This gives the protein CASGDTYYGYTF.

This clonotype was counted a few times. A junction end diverges from the germline sequence, so it may reflect a read error. This chain joins TRBV6-2 or TRBV6-3 and TRBJ1-6, with D unclear. This CDR3 contains 12 residues. CDR1 MNHEY and CDR2 SVGEGT come from the germline V gene. Here the CDR3 reads CAGSYPRAPLHF. The CDR3, as DNA: TGTGCCGGCAGTTACCCGAGGGCACCCCTCCACTTT.

The V call is TRBV20-1, the J call TRBJ1-3, with D maybe TRBD1 (5 bases). Germline lookup yields CDR1 DFQATT and CDR2 SNEGSKA (reference sequence). The CDR3 covers 13 residues. The V and J ends lost 3 bases and 8 bases respectively, with 14 bases between them. The CDR3 region is CSARSGPGYTIYF. As DNA, the CDR3 is TGCAGTGCTAGGTCGGGACCTGGGTACACCATATATTTT.

This clonotype was recorded at least ten times. This chain links TRBV7-2 with TRBJ1-2; no definite D call. This CDR3 contains 16 residues. V dropped 3 bases and J dropped 2 bases, with 16 bases sitting between them. CDR1 is SGHTA, CDR2 FQGNSA, per germline. This chain's CDR3 is CASSLTGRRGNYGYTF. For the CDR3, the DNA is TGTGCCAGCAGCTTGACCGGCAGGCGGGGAAACTATGGCTACACCTTC.

The genes are TRBV2 and TRBJ1-4, with 8 positions matching TRBD1. The CDR3 has 18 residues. Germline V gene lookup returns CDR1 SNHLY and CDR2 FYNNEI. The junction had 14 bases not matched to a gene; V was cut back by 7 bases and J by 1 base. CDR3 sequence: CASKLPVGQAITNEKLFF. The CDR3, as DNA: TGTGCCAGCAAACTGCCGGTGGGACAGGCGATAACTAATGAAAAACTGTTTTTT.

This clonotype was observed many times. V usage is TRBV9 and J usage is TRBJ1-3; 7 positions match TRBD1. The length of the CDR3 is 17 residues. Germline V lookup: CDR1 SGDLS, CDR2 YYNGEE. Trimming cost V 5 bases and J 0 bases; bases outside gene matches: 11. CDR3 nucleotides: TGTGCCAGCAGACCCCGAGATTCAGGGGGCTCTGGAAACACCATATATTTT. Translating gives CASRPRDSGGSGNTIYF.